This TCR beta chain was observed in a study of cytomegalovirus exposure and HLA in healthy donors. In the PCR, 60 Vbeta and 13 Jbeta primers were used. The repertoire was sequenced with immunoSEQ multiplex PCR; TCRdb's copy has only in-frame clones and lacks some. The sample contains 150,000 to 200,000 clones, approximately 70% of which appear only once. Germline V gives CDR1 SGHTA, CDR2 FQGTGA. This CDR3 is built from 15 residues. J gave up 5 bases and V 4 bases, and 10 bases lay outside the gene matches. The V gene is TRBV7-3, the J gene TRBJ2-7; 8 bases are shared with TRBD2. Sequencing was carried out using PBMCs. This sequence originates from a woman aged 25 to 39 in good health and CMV-seronegative. CDR3 DNA sequence: TGTGCCAGCAGCTACGGGACTAGTCTTGGCGACGAGCAGTACTTC. It is translated as CASSYGTSLGDEQYF.